This TCR beta chain appears in the sequencing data of a study of blood T cells in healthy people across ages (dated by TCRdb to the mid-2010s). Turning to the overall study: In model experiments, template switching captured about one uniquely barcoded TCR beta cDNA molecule for every two T cells. Four age groups were formed from the donors: young (average approximately 16 years), middle-aged (around 37), aged (roughly 59) and long-lived (approximately 78). To avoid experimental bias, donors of different ages were distributed randomly across sequencing lanes. Using the same blood draw, the study looked at two additional independent replicas of 1 million unique cDNA reads for two donors, one aged 18 to 30 and the other aged 80 or older. The study measured age-related changes in TCR beta repertoire diversity using deep sequencing normalized with unique cDNA molecular identifiers.

Its CDR3 holds 16 amino acids, cysteine through phenylalanine. CDR3 DNA only is kept here, 48 bases in frame from base 1. The germline V end is reduced by 0 bases and the J end by 4 bases; junction bases left unmatched: 4. In the germline V gene, CDR1 corresponds to SGHDT and CDR2 to YYEEEE. Systemically healthy Caucasian individuals from Russia, 39 in total and aged roughly 6 to 90 years, were included as donors. Ten milliliters of peripheral blood were drawn from each donor into EDTA-treated Vacutainer tubes. Ficoll-Paque density-gradient centrifugation was used to isolate PBMCs, with at least 6.5 million obtained per sample. Trizol reagent was used to extract total RNA from PBMCs, with at least 5 micrograms per sample. For every donor, flow cytometry on a PBMC aliquot measured the percentage of naive CD45RAhigh/CD27high T cells. Results and caveats for the whole study, not just this receptor: The CMV infection status of donors was not known, potentially confounding age-related changes in expanded clonotypes. Compared with the aged group, the long-lived group had more naive CD4+ T cells, fewer expanded clones and increased TCR diversity, a pattern suggesting age selection. Because profiling used bulk unsorted PBMCs, naive and antigen-experienced compartments could not be compared conclusively. Estimates of total diversity based on one million sequenced T cells were regarded as lower bounds and as underestimates. Observed TCR beta diversity correlated strongly with the percentage of naive T cells measured by flow cytometry. Observed TCR beta diversity per million T cells fell roughly linearly with age, and a significant reduction was already apparent by age around 44.

A note on this clonotype: No cognate antigen has been identified for it. Base qualities are missing; no much larger clone stands one base away.

The library was made by 5' RACE. Sequencing was carried out with an Illumina HiSeq 2500. A second PCR of about 7 to 12 cycles was run with a J-beta primer mix and a sample-barcoded 5' primer. A template-switch 5' adaptor carrying 12 random nucleotides introduced a unique molecular identifier onto each TCR beta cDNA molecule. At least 2.5 million CDR3-containing paired-end reads were obtained from each sample. All of the RNA was converted into first-strand cDNA using the Mint cDNA synthesis kit, with a TRBC-specific oligonucleotide serving as the primer. Following uracil-DNA glycosylase treatment, all cDNA underwent a first 18-cycle PCR with the universal primers M1SS and BC2_uni_R. Under the source paper's analysis protocol: Normalization of each sample was performed by random selection of 1 million high-quality reads, each carrying a distinct molecular identifier. Instead of being binned into consensus sequences, reads with shared molecular identifiers were discarded. MiTCR, with a Q25 quality threshold and the strictest error-elimination algorithm, was used for CDR3 identification, clonotype clustering and error correction. A nonparametric unseen species model with Euler transformation was used to estimate lower-bound total TCR beta diversity. TCRdb reprocessing: public reads trimmed at Q25 with fastp, clones called with MiXCR, in-frame beta chains kept. Entries that share a CDR3 protein sequence are merged under the most common genes and DNA. V and J calls and clone size were set by TCRdb, not the authors. The sample table lists approximately 1.5 million distinct CDR3 sequences, approximately 43% of them with a count of one. Of the sample, around 4% is held by the ten largest clones.

This sequence was found in a young woman in good health. This chain is built from TRBV5-6 and TRBJ1-2; TRBD1 aligns with 12 central bases. Sample: blood. The bases are TGTGCCAGCAGCTTGGCCGGGACAGGGGGCTTCTATGGCTACACCTTC. Its protein reads: CASSLAGTGGFYGYTF.